This TCR beta chain was recorded in a study of cytomegalovirus exposure and HLA in healthy donors (dated by TCRdb to 2015 to 2018). About the investigation overall: In an earlier analysis of several hundred of the donors, 276 Gb of sequence data and just under 120 million unique TCR beta sequences from about 179 million T cells were reported. An early release that covered more than 550 HLA-typed donors contained approximately 290 gigabases of sequencing data and approximately 85 million unique TCR sequences. Of the 350 to 450 genotyped donors, approximately 83% fell in the genetic ancestry cluster associated with self-reported Caucasian donors. The study aimed to test whether signatures of past pathogen exposure could be identified by cataloging public T cell receptors. The T cell repertoires of 670 or so subjects were profiled by immunosequencing and related to cytomegalovirus serostatus. A separate validation cohort of some 130 different subjects was used in addition to the roughly 700-subject first cohort. To predict cytomegalovirus infection status, the study brought together high-throughput TCR immunosequencing, statistical association of individual TCRs with disease status, and machine learning. A later analysis re-analyzed previously published TCR beta repertoires from about 730 donors and added high-resolution HLA genotyping to study TCR occurrence patterns. Rather than drawing on any new phenotypic data, the later analysis identified candidate immune exposures from TCR beta sequences and the way those sequences occurred across donors. An earlier analysis of fewer than 700 of the donors applied high-throughput TCR beta sequencing to assess whether each TCR beta V gene segment acted as functional or pseudogenic. Donor age, sex, ethnicity and CMV serostatus were compiled alongside the repertoire data. A later genetic analysis used genome-wide SNP genotypes for about three fifths of the roughly 700 donors, treating that subset as a discovery cohort. All discovery cohort repertoires had been generated on a single sequencing platform. HLA typing included class I and class II loci at four-digit resolution. Typing coverage varied by locus: about 620-640 donors for A, B, C, DRB1 and DQB1; roughly 510 for DQA1; 600 to 610 for DPA1; roughly 450 for DPB1. Four to six DR-DQ haplotypes were handled as single units for association and clustering, since linkage in the cohort was strong. Across 398 genotyped donors of the cohort, an average of approximately 240,000 unique TCR beta nucleotide sequences per donor were sequenced, and around 19% of those sequences were non-productive. On the study overall, not on this receptor specifically: HLA typing was unavailable for some donors at each locus, so association tests used only the typed subset. This cohort had only TCR beta chains sequenced, and the lack of alpha or paired-chain data limited which features could be detected. Three of the identified cytomegalovirus-associated TCR beta chains were confirmed in vitro to be specific for cytomegalovirus antigens. The classifier was reported to diagnose cytomegalovirus status with high specificity and sensitivity in both the original and validation cohorts. A later analysis reported that several top co-occurrence clusters appeared linked to parvovirus B19, influenza, CMV and Epstein-Barr virus. A cluster of highly shared sequence variants was judged likely to represent a technical artifact of the sequencing pipeline. Broadly in line with IMGT annotations, most TCR beta V segments showed up in productive rearrangements about 87% or about 30% of the time in an earlier analysis of around 600 of the donors. Across donors, most TCR sequences were observed very rarely, whereas some public TCRs were present in many individuals. When HLA alleles, especially DR and DQ, strongly co-occurred, attributing TCR associations to individual alleles was difficult. The authors suggested that the approach could potentially be generalized to other disease states and immunological phenotypes. A further reported finding was that TCR beta sequences accurately predicted the HLA-A and HLA-B alleles for most subjects in the first cohort. Because counts were too low, more than 15 rarely observed V segments, including chromosome 9 orphons, were left out of the earlier analysis of about 620 of the donors. The 87-base-pair reads could not distinguish some IMGT-functional V segments, including TRBV6-2 and TRBV6-3, so those segments were excluded. A total of 150 to 200 TCR beta chains were listed by the study as associated with cytomegalovirus. In a later analysis, the rate of TCR association differed among HLA loci, with DRB1 alleles having the most associated TCRs and HLA-C alleles having the fewest. Specific HLA alleles were associated with roughly 17,000 TCR beta sequences at a false discovery rate of 0.05 in a later analysis. The only immune exposure information available for the cohort was CMV serostatus. In a later analysis, most CMV-associated TCR beta chains were found to appear HLA-restricted, with HLA associations seemingly driven largely by CMV exposure. An association between a missense DCLRE1C variant and V-gene and J-gene trimming of TCR beta chains was found in a later genetic analysis and replicated in an independent cohort. Linkage disequilibrium might explain the correlated functional status among segregating V segments, but an unknown experimental factor could not be ruled out. The presence/absence analyses assumed that sequencing depth was roughly uniform across donors, and that assumption may not be true. A later analysis found that HLA-associated TCR beta chains were more clonally expanded and had lower generation probabilities than equally common non-associated chains. A later genetic analysis reported fewer N-insertions in productive TCRs among donors in an Asian-associated ancestry cluster than the roughly 620-donor mean.

The receptor library was made with the immunoSEQ multiplex PCR assay. For the multiplex PCR, a mixture combining 60 forward primers for TCR Vbeta segments and 13 reverse primers for TCR Jbeta segments was used. The CDR3 region of rearranged TCR beta genes was amplified from genomic DNA with a multiplex PCR assay. Amplified TCR beta libraries were sequenced as 87-base-pair reads on the Illumina HiSeq System. From the authors' description of their analysis: In a later analysis, some 80 million unique TCR beta chains were counted across the 650 to 750 repertoires, and roughly 11 million of these chains were shared by at least two donors. To remove PCR and sequencing errors, raw reads were error-corrected and collapsed into unique sequences using a nearest-neighbor algorithm that merged closely related sequences. To assign V, D and J gene segments, CDR3 sequences were aligned to IMGT reference sequences. Each retained sequence needed at least a six-nucleotide match to both a V gene segment and a J gene segment. Rearrangements were called productive when the CDR3 lacked stop codons and stayed in frame with V and J; all others were non-productive. CDR3 was defined according to IMGT convention as the region running from the second conserved V-encoded cysteine to the conserved J-encoded phenylalanine. In an earlier analysis of roughly 610 of the donors, sequences lacking an unambiguous match to a single V gene segment were excluded. An earlier analysis of fewer than 750 of the donors classified V segments as functional when productive rearrangements were above 56.7% and as segregating when the standard deviation between donors was above 5%. To diagnose cytomegalovirus status from the catalog of TCR beta chain sequences, a statistical classification framework was built. In a later analysis, TCR nucleotide sequences were compared against IMGT/GENE-DB human TR gene sequences so that V and J genes could be assigned. In a later analysis, CDR3 sequences and most-parsimonious VDJ recombination scenarios were assigned using the TCRdist pipeline. A later analysis defined each TCR beta chain by its CDR3 amino acid sequence plus V-gene family, and excluded reads lacking a unique V-gene family. As a way to deal with suspected cross-contamination and a sequencing artifact, a later analysis dropped 640 or so nucleotide sequences that were highly shared and had low generation probability. For each public chain, a later analysis derived a clonal expansion index from normalized ranks of inferred template counts within each repertoire. A later analysis computed generation probabilities with a VDJ recombination model fitted to out-of-frame rearrangements, and checked the results against IGoR. In a later analysis, TCR-TCR, TCR-HLA and TCR-CMV co-occurrence was scored with hypergeometric tests, and a repertoire-size bias correction was applied to TCR pairs. A later analysis estimated false discovery rates by permuting HLA or CMV assignments 20 times. In a later analysis, co-occurring TCRs were grouped using DBSCAN, with TCRdist sequence similarity added in when clustering inside HLA-allele-positive subsets. For co-occurrence clustering, repertoires with fewer than 30,000 or more than 120,000 public chains were excluded, along with roughly 5 repertoires with anomalous nucleotide sharing. The immuneACCESS repertoire file appears here via TCRdb, limited to in-frame rearrangements. These files lack a portion of the clones; in checked studies, under half of the deficit traces to unresolved V genes, and the cause of the others is not known. That table furnishes V, J and clone size, whereas the DNA furnished D and trimming. The sample table contains around 64,000 clones; only one count was recorded for around four fifths of them. The ten biggest clones cover about 24% of the sample.

In regard to this clone: Its recognized antigen is unknown. No base quality information exists; no much larger clone differs at one position.

In total, approximately 610 healthy bone marrow donors made up the cohort. At the time of sampling, every cohort member was nominally healthy, though immune exposures that went unrecorded were likely present. The donor tested CMV seropositive and was one of the 289 seropositive cohort members. Each donor provided a peripheral blood sample, and peripheral blood mononuclear cells were used for TCR beta sequencing. Genomic DNA extraction from the blood cell samples was performed with the Qiagen DNeasy Blood Extraction Kit. The V end gives up 6 bases and the J end 7 bases, leaving 9 bases in the junction not matched to a gene. From the cysteine through the phenylalanine, the CDR3 covers 14 amino acids. The CDR3 DNA has 42 bases and is translated from base 1. Sequences SGHRS (CDR1) and YFSETQ (CDR2) are obtained from the germline V gene.

The TCR sequence derives from a young woman in good health and CMV-seropositive. This receptor chain uses TRBV5-1 and TRBJ2-1, and TRBD1 aligns with 8 junction nucleotides. Sequenced material: PBMCs. The CDR3 in this case is CASTHTGQGNEQFF. The DNA sequence reads TGCGCCAGCACCCATACTGGACAGGGTAATGAGCAGTTCTTC.